A single sample gave rise to the 21 T cell receptor beta chains below, sequenced in a study of T cells after yellow fever vaccination. One entry per CDR3 protein, called by TCRdb with MiXCR from the 5' RACE reads. Seen here are 510,000 or so distinct CDR3 sequences, 15% to 20% observed once, and the top ten hold 14%. Here the sequenced sample was PBMCs, taken 15 days after the yellow fever booster vaccination. The receptors originated from a young man who received the YFV17D yellow fever vaccine.

V gene TRBV18 combines with J gene TRBJ2-3, with D unclear. This CDR3 is 15 amino acids long. Germline CDR1 is KGHSH and CDR2 is LQKENI. V dropped 3 bases and J dropped 5 bases, with 15 bases sitting between them. CDR3 protein: CASSPRSGVEDTQYF. The CDR3 region has the DNA TGTGCCAGCTCACCCCGGTCTGGGGTTGAAGATACGCAGTATTTT.

The CDR3 loop reads CASSLGLSTDEQYF. The CDR3 DNA reads as TGTGCCAGCAGCTTGGGTCTCTCAACGGACGAGCAGTACTTC. The chain is built from TRBV5-5 and TRBJ2-7; no definite D call. Deletions cut 0 bases from V and 5 bases from J, with 12 bases between. This CDR3 has 14 residues. CDR1 is SGHKS, CDR2 YYEKEE, per germline (reference sequence). The full variable domain, its missing parts supplied by reference TRBV5-5 and TRBJ2-7, is DAGVTQSPTHLIKTRGQQVTLRCSPISGHKSVSWYQQVLGQGPQFIFQYYEKEERGRGNFPDRFSARQFPNYSSELNVNALLLGDSALYLCASSLGLSTDEQYFGPGTRLTVT.

This clonotype came up once. CDR3 DNA sequence: TGCGCCAGCAGCCTGGGAGTGAGACAGGGTACCCCTAATGAGCAGTTCTTC. As protein: CASSLGVRQGTPNEQFF. The chain has TRBV5-1 and TRBJ2-1; 7 nucleotides align to TRBD1. From germline, CDR1 is SGHRS and CDR2 YFSETQ. This CDR3 is built from 17 residues. J gave up 7 bases and V 4 bases, and 17 bases lay outside the gene matches.

The chain combines TRBV6-5 with TRBJ2-2; D unclear. Germline V gene sequence: CDR1 MNHEY, CDR2 SVGAGI. V lost 1 base, J lost 6 bases, and 12 bases lay in between. This CDR3 is 15 amino acids long. CDR3 DNA sequence: TGTGCCAGCAGTTACTTTAGGACCTCAGCCGGGGAGCTGTTTTTT. It translates to CASSYFRTSAGELFF.

This clonotype was observed a few times. V and J are TRBV5-1 and TRBJ2-1; TRBD2 matches 13 bases. Per the germline V gene, CDR1 is SGHRS and CDR2 is YFSETQ. This CDR3 comprises 17 residues. Losses at the gene ends were 4 bases for V and 7 bases for J; bases not matched to a gene: 11. The CDR3 loop reads CASSPPGTSGIVNEQFF. CDR3 sequence (DNA): TGCGCCAGCAGCCCGCCCGGGACTAGCGGGATTGTTAATGAGCAGTTCTTC.

This clonotype was counted a few times. J is TRBJ2-3 and V is TRBV19, with 9 bases fitting TRBD1. The ends lost 7 bases at V and 7 bases at J; junction bases unmatched: 15. This CDR3 region has 16 residues. Per germline, CDR1 LNHDA and CDR2 SQIVND (reference sequence). The CDR3 reads CASTPDRDREANTQYF. As DNA, the CDR3 is TGTGCCAGTACCCCCGACCGGGACAGGGAAGCGAATACGCAGTATTTT. Combining the CDR3 with reference TRBV19 and TRBJ2-3 gives the whole variable domain DGGITQSPKYLFRKEGQNVTLSCEQNLNHDAMYWYRQDPGQGLRLIYYSQIVNDFQKGDIAEGYSVSREKKESFPLTVTSAQKNPTAFYLCASTPDRDREANTQYFGPGTRLTVL.

The chain is built from TRBV4-3 and TRBJ1-4; weak D call: TRBD1 (6 bases). The CDR3 extends over 16 amino acids. The V gene's germline CDR1 is LGHNA and CDR2 YSLEER. Trimming took 0 bases from V and 8 from J, leaving 16 bases between them. CDR3 protein: CASSQDLGRGSEKLFF. Here the CDR3 DNA reads TGCGCCAGCAGCCAAGATCTCGGCAGGGGTAGCGAAAAACTGTTTTTT.

The chain employs TRBV20-1 and TRBJ2-6; a possible D gene is TRBD2 (5 bases). CDR1 and CDR2 (germline): DFQATT, SNEGSKA (reference sequence). Trimming took 1 base from V and 0 from J, leaving 7 bases between them. This CDR3 has 15 residues. CDR3 sequence reads: CSARAGISGANVLTF. The CDR3 DNA sequence: TGCAGTGCTAGAGCCGGGATCTCTGGGGCCAACGTCCTGACTTTC.

This clonotype was seen a handful of times. J is TRBJ2-3 and V is TRBV20-1; 7 nucleotides align to TRBD2. CDR3 length equals 13 residues. From germline, CDR1 is DFQATT and CDR2 SNEGSKA (reference sequence). Trimming at V came to 4 bases and at J to 2 bases, leaving 3 bases not matched to a gene. CDR3 sequence (DNA): TGCAGTGCTAAAAGCGGGGTCACAGATACGCAGTATTTT. Translated: CSAKSGVTDTQYF.

The chain carries TRBV12-3 or TRBV12-4 and TRBJ1-4; D gene unclear. The CDR3 spans 13 residues. The V end was cut by 2 bases, the J end by 6 bases, with 7 bases between. This CDR3 reads CASSLRTDEKLFF. CDR3 sequence (DNA): TGTGCCAGCAGTTTACGCACAGATGAAAAACTGTTTTTT.

The table lists this clonotype with a few counts. The chain has TRBV9 and TRBJ2-7; D gene unclear. Between the trimmed V and J ends, which lost 3 bases and 1 base, there was a span of 11 bases. CDR3 length: 14 amino acids. CDR1 is SGDLS, CDR2 YYNGEE, per germline. In DNA, the CDR3 is TGTGCCAGCAGCGGACCGGGCCCTTCCTACGAGCAGTACTTC. Translating gives CASSGPGPSYEQYF.

The chain employs TRBV6-1 and TRBJ2-7; the match to TRBD1 covers 8 bases. Looked up from germline, CDR1 is MNHNS and CDR2 is SASEGT. V shed 5 bases, J shed 3 bases, and the junction held 9 bases outside the gene matches. The CDR3 covers 15 residues. CDR3 loop: CASSKSGTGYYEQYF. CDR3 DNA: TGTGCCAGCAGTAAATCCGGGACAGGATACTACGAGCAGTACTTC.

This clonotype was counted a few times. V and J are TRBV28 and TRBJ2-1; 10 positions match TRBD2. Germline-derived CDR1 and CDR2 are MDHEN and SYDVKM. The CDR3 extends over 16 amino acids. V gave up 3 bases and J gave up 5 bases; unmatched junction bases: 7. The CDR3 nucleotides read TGTGCCAGCAGTTTGCCTGAGCGGGAGGGGCACAATGAGCAGTTCTTC. Translating it yields CASSLPEREGHNEQFF.

This clonotype was observed a few times. The chain employs TRBV10-3 and TRBJ2-1; a weak D match, TRBD1 (5 bases). V was shortened by 4 bases and J by 7 bases, with 8 bases between the two germline ends. This CDR3 has 12 residues. Looked up from germline, CDR1 is ENHRY and CDR2 is SYGVKD. CDR3 coding DNA: TGTGCCATCAGTGGGCCAGGGAATGAGCAGTTCTTC. This translates into CAISGPGNEQFF.

This clonotype was seen a few times. V usage is TRBV12-3 or TRBV12-4 and J usage is TRBJ1-1; D is unclear. The length of the CDR3 is 12 residues. The V end lost 1 base, the J end lost 7 bases, and 7 bases lay between the germline ends. CDR3 nucleotides: TGTGCCAGCAGTTTAGTTCGGTATGAAGCTTTCTTT. Its translation: CASSLVRYEAFF.

The rearrangement uses TRBV6-4 and TRBJ2-1; D possibly corresponds to TRBD2 (6 bases). V lost 3 bases and J 0 bases, leaving 9 bases between the germline ends. The CDR3 is 15 residues long. In germline, CDR1 is MRHNA, CDR2 SNTAGT. For the CDR3, the DNA is TGTGCCAGCAGTGAAGGACTAACCTCCTACAATGAGCAGTTCTTC. Translation gives CASSEGLTSYNEQFF.

The rearrangement links TRBV21-1 to TRBJ1-1; the table's D gene call, TRBD1, was not cross checked with the DNA. TRBV21-1 is given as a pseudogene. This CDR3 contains 13 residues. CDR3 in DNA: TGTGCCAGCAGCAAAGCCCGGGCCATTGAAGCTTTCTTT. Its protein is CASSKARAIEAFF.

The chain links TRBV10-1 to TRBJ2-5; D not resolved. Trimming pared 0 bases from V and 0 bases from J, leaving 5 bases between. Germline assignment: CDR1 WNHNN and CDR2 SYGVQD (reference sequence). There are 14 residues in the CDR3. Here the CDR3 reads CASSESNYQETQYF. The CDR3 DNA reads TGCGCCAGCAGTGAGTCGAACTACCAAGAGACCCAGTACTTC.

The chain employs TRBV7-9 and TRBJ2-1; 10 bases match TRBD2. This CDR3 has 16 residues. CDR1 and CDR2 (germline): SEHNR, FQNEAQ (reference sequence). Unmatched junction bases numbered 6, after V lost 2 bases and J lost 5 bases. The CDR3 loop reads CASSLIASGSNNEQFF. The CDR3, as DNA: TGTGCCAGCAGCTTAATAGCTAGCGGGAGCAACAATGAGCAGTTCTTC.

The genes are TRBV19 and TRBJ2-7; 9 bases map to TRBD2. This CDR3 region has 15 residues. Trimming cost V 5 bases and J 0 bases; bases outside gene matches: 5. Germline-derived CDR1 and CDR2 are LNHDA and SQIVND (reference sequence). CDR3 in amino acids: CASSSSGERSYEQYF. The CDR3 coding sequence is TGTGCCAGTAGTTCTAGCGGGGAACGCTCCTACGAGCAGTACTTC.

The chain uses TRBV20-1 and TRBJ2-7; TRBD1 agrees at 8 bases. From germline, CDR1 is DFQATT and CDR2 SNEGSKA (reference sequence). The CDR3 has 12 residues. With V trimmed by 6 bases and J by 5 bases, 6 bases remained unmatched. DNA of the CDR3: TGCAGTGCGCACAGGGGGTCGGACGAGCAGTACTTC. Translation: CSAHRGSDEQYF.